This T cell receptor (beta chain) was recovered during a study of blood T cell repertoires in COVID-19. Measured with immunoSEQ multiplex PCR; TCRdb has only the in-frame clones, and not every one. The sample holds some 150,000 clones, 85% seen once. The origin of this receptor is a woman between 40 and 50 years old with active or convalescent COVID-19. What was sequenced was peripheral blood.

CDR3 sequence: CASSSGDTQYF. The CDR3 DNA reads as TGCGCCAGCAGCTCCGGGGATACGCAGTATTTT. The chain carries TRBV5-1 and TRBJ2-3, with no clear D. This CDR3 comprises 11 residues. Germline values: CDR1 SGHRS, CDR2 YFSETQ. The V gene lost 3 bases and the J gene lost 6 bases, with 5 bases spanning the gap.